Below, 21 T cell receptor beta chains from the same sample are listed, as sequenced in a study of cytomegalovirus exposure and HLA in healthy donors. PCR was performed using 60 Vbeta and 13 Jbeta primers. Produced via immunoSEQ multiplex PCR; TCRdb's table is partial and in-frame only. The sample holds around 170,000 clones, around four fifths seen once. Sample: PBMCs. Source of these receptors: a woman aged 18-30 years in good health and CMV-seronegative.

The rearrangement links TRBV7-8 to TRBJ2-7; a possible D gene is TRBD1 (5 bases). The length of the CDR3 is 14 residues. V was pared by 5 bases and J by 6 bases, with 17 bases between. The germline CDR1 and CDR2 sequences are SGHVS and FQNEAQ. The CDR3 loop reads CASSRRTSPLEQYF. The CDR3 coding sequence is TGTGCCAGCAGCCGCCGGACATCCCCCCTCGAGCAGTACTTC.

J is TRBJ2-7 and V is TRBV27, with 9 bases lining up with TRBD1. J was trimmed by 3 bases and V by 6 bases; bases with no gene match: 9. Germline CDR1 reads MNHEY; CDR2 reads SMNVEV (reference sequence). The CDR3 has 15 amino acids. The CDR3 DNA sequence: TGTGCCAGCAGCCCCCCCGGGACAGGGCACTACGAGCAGTACTTC. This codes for CASSPPGTGHYEQYF.

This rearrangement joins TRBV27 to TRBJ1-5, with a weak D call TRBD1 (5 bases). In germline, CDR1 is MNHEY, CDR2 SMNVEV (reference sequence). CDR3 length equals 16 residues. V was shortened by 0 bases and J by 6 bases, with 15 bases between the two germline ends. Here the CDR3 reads CASSLSGGEFSQPQHF. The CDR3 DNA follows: TGTGCCAGCAGTTTATCGGGGGGGGAATTCAGTCAGCCCCAGCATTTT.

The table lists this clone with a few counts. The CDR3 loop is CASRDYEQFF. The CDR3 bases are TGTGCCAGCCGAGACTATGAGCAGTTCTTC. The genes are TRBV2 and TRBJ2-1; D remains ambiguous. Germline V gene lookup returns CDR1 SNHLY and CDR2 FYNNEI. The CDR3 has 10 amino acids. With 8 bases removed from V and 8 bases from J, the gap between germline ends came to 7 bases.

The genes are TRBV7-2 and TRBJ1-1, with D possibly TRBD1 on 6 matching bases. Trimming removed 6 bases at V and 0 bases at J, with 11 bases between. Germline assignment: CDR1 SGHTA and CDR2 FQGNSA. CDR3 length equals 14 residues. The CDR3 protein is CASRDTGMNTEAFF. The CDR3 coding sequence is TGTGCCAGCAGGGACACAGGGATGAACACTGAAGCTTTCTTT.

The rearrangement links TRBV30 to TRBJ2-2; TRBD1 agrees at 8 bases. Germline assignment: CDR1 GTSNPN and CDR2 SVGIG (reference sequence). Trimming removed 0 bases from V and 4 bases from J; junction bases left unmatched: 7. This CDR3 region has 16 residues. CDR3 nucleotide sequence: TGTGCCTGGAGTGTACCTCAGACAGGGGTCACCGGGGAGCTGTTTTTT. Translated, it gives CAWSVPQTGVTGELFF.

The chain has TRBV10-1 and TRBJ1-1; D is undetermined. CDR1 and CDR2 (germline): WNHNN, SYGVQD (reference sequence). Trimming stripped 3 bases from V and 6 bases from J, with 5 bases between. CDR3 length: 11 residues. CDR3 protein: CASSDGAEAFF. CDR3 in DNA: TGCGCCAGCAGTGATGGAGCTGAAGCTTTCTTT.

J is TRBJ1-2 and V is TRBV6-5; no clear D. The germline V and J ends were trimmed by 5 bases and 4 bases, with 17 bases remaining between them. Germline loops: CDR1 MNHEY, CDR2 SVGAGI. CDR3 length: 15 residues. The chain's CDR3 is CASSPRVGVSYGYTF. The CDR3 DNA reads TGTGCCAGCAGTCCGCGAGTGGGAGTCAGCTATGGCTACACCTTC.

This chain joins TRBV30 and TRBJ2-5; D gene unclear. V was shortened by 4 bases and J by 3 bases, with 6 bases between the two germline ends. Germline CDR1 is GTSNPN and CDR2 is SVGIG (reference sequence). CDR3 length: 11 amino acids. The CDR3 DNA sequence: TGTGCCTGGACAGTAAAAGAGACCCAGTACTTC. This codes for CAWTVKETQYF.

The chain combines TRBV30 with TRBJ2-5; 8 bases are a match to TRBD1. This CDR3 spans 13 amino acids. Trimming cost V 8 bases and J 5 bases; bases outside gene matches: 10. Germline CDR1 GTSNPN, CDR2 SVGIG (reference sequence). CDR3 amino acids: CAGHRGAGETQYF. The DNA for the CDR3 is TGTGCCGGACACAGGGGGGCAGGGGAGACCCAGTACTTC. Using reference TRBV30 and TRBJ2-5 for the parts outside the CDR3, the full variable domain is SQTIHQWPATLVQPVGSPLSLECTVEGTSNPNLYWYRQAAGRGLQLLFYSVGIGQISSEVPQNLSASRPQDRQFILSSKKLLLSDSGFYLCAGHRGAGETQYFGPGTRLLVL.

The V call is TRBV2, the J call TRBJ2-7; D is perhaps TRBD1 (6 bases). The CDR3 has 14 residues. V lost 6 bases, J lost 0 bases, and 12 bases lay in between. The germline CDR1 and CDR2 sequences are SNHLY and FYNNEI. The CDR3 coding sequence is TGTGCCAGCAGCCGGGACACAAGCTCCTACGAGCAGTACTTC. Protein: CASSRDTSSYEQYF. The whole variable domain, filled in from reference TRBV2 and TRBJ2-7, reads EPEVTQTPSHQVTQMGQEVILRCVPISNHLYFYWYRQILGQKVEFLVSFYNNEISEKSEIFDDQFSVERPDGSNFTLKIRSTKLEDSAMYFCASSRDTSSYEQYFGPGTRLTVT.

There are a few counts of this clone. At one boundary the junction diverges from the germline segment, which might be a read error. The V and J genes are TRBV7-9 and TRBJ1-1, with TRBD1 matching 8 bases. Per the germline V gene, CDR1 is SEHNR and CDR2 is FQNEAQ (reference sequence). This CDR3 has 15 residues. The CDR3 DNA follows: TGTTCCAGCAGCTTAGCGGGACAGGTGAACACTGAAGCTTTCTTT. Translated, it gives CSSSLAGQVNTEAFF.

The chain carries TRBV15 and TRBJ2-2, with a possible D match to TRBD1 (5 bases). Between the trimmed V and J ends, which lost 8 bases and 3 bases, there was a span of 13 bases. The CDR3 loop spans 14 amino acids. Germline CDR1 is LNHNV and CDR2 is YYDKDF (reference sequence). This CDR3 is CATGIYRYTGELFF. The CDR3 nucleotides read TGTGCCACCGGCATCTACAGGTACACCGGGGAGCTGTTTTTT.

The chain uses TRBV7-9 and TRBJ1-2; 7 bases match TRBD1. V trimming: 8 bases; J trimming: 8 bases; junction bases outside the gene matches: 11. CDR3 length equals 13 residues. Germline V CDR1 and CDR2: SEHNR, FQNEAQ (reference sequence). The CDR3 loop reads CASGTAHLEGYTF. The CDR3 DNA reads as TGTGCCAGCGGGACAGCCCATCTAGAAGGCTACACCTTC.

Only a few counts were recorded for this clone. CDR3: CASGDRQDGYTF. DNA for the CDR3: TGTGCCAGTGGGGACAGACAGGATGGCTACACCTTC. This chain uses TRBV27 with TRBJ1-2; TRBD1 matches 7 bases. Per the germline V gene, CDR1 is MNHEY and CDR2 is SMNVEV (reference sequence). This CDR3 comprises 12 residues. V was pared by 9 bases and J by 6 bases, with 7 bases of the junction left unmatched.

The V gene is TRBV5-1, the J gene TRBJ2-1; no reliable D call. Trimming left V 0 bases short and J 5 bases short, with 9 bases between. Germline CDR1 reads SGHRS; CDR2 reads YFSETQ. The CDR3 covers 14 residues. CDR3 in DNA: TGCGCCAGCAGCTTGGGCAGGTCAAACAATGAGCAGTTCTTC. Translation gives CASSLGRSNNEQFF.

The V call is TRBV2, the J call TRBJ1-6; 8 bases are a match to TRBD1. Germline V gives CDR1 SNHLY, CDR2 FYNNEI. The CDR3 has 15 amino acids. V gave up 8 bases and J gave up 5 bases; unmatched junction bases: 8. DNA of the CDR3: TGTGCCAGCGCTATACGACAGGGGAATAATTCACCCCTCCACTTT. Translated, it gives CASAIRQGNNSPLHF.

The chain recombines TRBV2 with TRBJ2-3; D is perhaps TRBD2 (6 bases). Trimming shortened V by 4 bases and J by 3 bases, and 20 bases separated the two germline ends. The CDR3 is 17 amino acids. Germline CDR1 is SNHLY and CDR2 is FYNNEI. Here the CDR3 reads CASSARRTQRGTDTQYF. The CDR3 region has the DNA TGTGCCAGCAGTGCTAGACGGACACAACGGGGGACAGATACGCAGTATTTT.

CDR3 in amino acids: CASSLVVGAIRMGTEAFF. CDR3 DNA sequence: TGTGCCAGCAGCTTAGTAGTGGGGGCAATTCGGATGGGCACTGAAGCTTTCTTT. The chain joins TRBV7-2 to TRBJ1-1, with D tentatively TRBD1 (6 bases). Germline CDR1 and CDR2: SGHTA and FQGNSA. V was cut by 1 base and J by 4 bases, with 22 bases left in between. CDR3 length: 18 residues.

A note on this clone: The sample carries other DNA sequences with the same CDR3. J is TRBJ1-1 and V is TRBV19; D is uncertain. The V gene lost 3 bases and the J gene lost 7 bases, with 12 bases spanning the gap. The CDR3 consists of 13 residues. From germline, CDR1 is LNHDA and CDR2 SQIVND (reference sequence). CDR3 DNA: TGTGCCAGTAGTATCAGCGAGGGAATTGAAGCTTTCTTT. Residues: CASSISEGIEAFF.

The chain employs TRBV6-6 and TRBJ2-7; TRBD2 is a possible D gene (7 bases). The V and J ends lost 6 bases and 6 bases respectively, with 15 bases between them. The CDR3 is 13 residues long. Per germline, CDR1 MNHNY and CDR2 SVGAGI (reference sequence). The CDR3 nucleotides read TGTGCCAGCAGGACGGACGGGGGGCGCGAGCAGTACTTC. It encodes CASRTDGGREQYF.